The 11 T cell receptor beta chains below come from one sample, sequenced in a study of cytomegalovirus exposure and HLA in healthy donors. Sequencing used immunoSEQ multiplex PCR; TCRdb keeps in-frame clones, though not all of them. The data contain fewer than 85,000 clones, around 90% of them seen just once; the ten biggest clones take up 3.5% to 4.5%. Sequencing input: PBMCs. Every receptor here comes from a young woman in good health and CMV-seropositive.

V usage is TRBV27 and J usage is TRBJ1-5; D is perhaps TRBD1 (5 bases). Germline V lookup: CDR1 MNHEY, CDR2 SMNVEV (reference sequence). This CDR3 comprises 15 residues. The germline V and J ends were trimmed by 2 bases and 2 bases, with 10 bases remaining between them. The CDR3 bases are TGTGCCAGCAGTTTAGACAGTCGGGGCAATCAGCCCCAGCATTTT. Protein product: CASSLDSRGNQPQHF.

V and J are TRBV30 and TRBJ1-4, with no clear D. This CDR3 is built from 13 residues. CDR1 is GTSNPN, CDR2 SVGIG, per germline (reference sequence). The V gene lost 6 bases and the J gene lost 4 bases, with 12 bases spanning the gap. DNA of the CDR3: TGTGCCTGTAATCGGGATTATAATGAAAAACTGTTTTTT. Its protein product is CACNRDYNEKLFF.

The chain has TRBV18 and TRBJ1-1, with no clear D. The V gene's germline CDR1 is KGHSH and CDR2 LQKENI. Between the trimmed V and J ends, which lost 2 bases and 0 bases, there was a span of 16 bases. The CDR3 length is 17 residues. The CDR3 DNA reads TGTGCCAGCTCACCAGTAACTTTAGAGTTCATGAACACTGAAGCTTTCTTT. Encoded protein: CASSPVTLEFMNTEAFF.

The chain has TRBV4-1 and TRBJ1-3, with D maybe TRBD1 (5 bases). The V gene's germline CDR1 is MGHRA and CDR2 YSYEKL. Trimming cost V 0 bases and J 0 bases, with 9 bases left between them. The CDR3 contains 16 residues. CDR3 nucleotides: TGCGCCAGCAGCCAAGATCCGGGGGTCTCTGGAAACACCATATATTTT. Protein: CASSQDPGVSGNTIYF.

The chain is built from TRBV11-3 and TRBJ1-1; the D is unclear. V gave up 1 base and J gave up 6 bases, with 9 bases separating them. The CDR3 loop spans 13 amino acids. Looked up from germline, CDR1 is SGHNT and CDR2 is YENEEA. In DNA form, the CDR3 reads TGTGCCAGCAGCTTAGGTGGCAATTCTGAAGCTTTCTTT. This translates into CASSLGGNSEAFF.

V usage is TRBV4-3 and J usage is TRBJ2-3; 10 nucleotides match TRBD2. The CDR3 spans 15 residues. The junction had 6 bases not matched to a gene; V was cut back by 3 bases and J by 6 bases. Germline loops: CDR1 LGHNA, CDR2 YSLEER. This CDR3 reads CASSQKRGGSDTQYF. Written as DNA, the CDR3 is TGCGCCAGCAGCCAGAAGCGGGGGGGTTCCGATACGCAGTATTTT.

The chain recombines TRBV7-2 with TRBJ1-3; 7 bases line up with TRBD1. CDR1 and CDR2 (germline): SGHTA, FQGNSA. The CDR3 consists of 14 residues. V lost 5 bases and J lost 0; bases outside the gene matches: 1. DNA of the CDR3: TGTGCCAGCAGCCCAGGGGGCTCTGGAAACACCATATATTTT. Its translation is CASSPGGSGNTIYF. The variable domain in full, with the rest retrieved from reference TRBV7-2 and TRBJ1-3, is GAGVSQSPSNKVTEKGKDVELRCDPISGHTALYWYRQSLGQGLEFLIYFQGNSAPDKSGLPSDRFSAERTGGSVSTLTIQRTQQEDSAVYLCASSPGGSGNTIYFGEGSWLTVV.

On this clone: Other DNA sequences in this specimen translate into the identical CDR3. The chain employs TRBV5-1 and TRBJ2-7; D is uncertain. The CDR3 is made up of 13 amino acids. Germline V gene lookup returns CDR1 SGHRS and CDR2 YFSETQ. V lost 0 bases to trimming and J lost 2 bases, with 6 bases between them. The CDR3 spells CASSLVPAYEQYF. The CDR3 DNA follows: TGCGCCAGCAGCTTGGTGCCAGCCTACGAGCAGTACTTC. The full variable domain, rest sourced from reference TRBV5-1 and TRBJ2-7, is KAGVTQTPRYLIKTRGQQVTLSCSPISGHRSVSWYQQTPGQGLQFLFEYFSETQRNKGNFPGRFSGRQFSNSRSEMNVSTLELGDSALYLCASSLVPAYEQYFGPGTRLTVT.

This chain joins TRBV6-4 and TRBJ2-1; 8 bases align to TRBD2. Per germline, CDR1 MRHNA and CDR2 SNTAGT. Unmatched junction bases numbered 6, after V lost 5 bases and J lost 6 bases. CDR3 length: 14 amino acids. CDR3 in DNA: TGTGCCAGCAGTTTGGCGGGAGGCGTCAATGAGCAGTTCTTC. Translating gives CASSLAGGVNEQFF.

The gene calls are TRBV27 and TRBJ2-1, with 14 bases aligning to TRBD2. V trimming: 3 bases; J trimming: 8 bases; junction bases outside the gene matches: 12. The CDR3 runs to 18 residues. Germline V gene sequence: CDR1 MNHEY, CDR2 SMNVEV (reference sequence). CDR3 coding DNA: TGTGCCAGCAGTTTCTCCCTCCCGGGACTAGCGGGAGTCCATGAGCAGTTCTTC. Protein product: CASSFSLPGLAGVHEQFF.

The chain employs TRBV29-1 and TRBJ2-7; 7 bases map to TRBD1. Germline V gene data show CDR1 as SQVTM and CDR2 as ANQGSEA. With V trimmed by 1 base and J by 0 bases, 9 bases remained unmatched. The CDR3 covers 16 residues. In nucleotides, the CDR3 is TGCAGCGTTGAAGGGAGTTTGAACAGGGGCTCCTACGAGCAGTACTTC. Amino acid sequence: CSVEGSLNRGSYEQYF.